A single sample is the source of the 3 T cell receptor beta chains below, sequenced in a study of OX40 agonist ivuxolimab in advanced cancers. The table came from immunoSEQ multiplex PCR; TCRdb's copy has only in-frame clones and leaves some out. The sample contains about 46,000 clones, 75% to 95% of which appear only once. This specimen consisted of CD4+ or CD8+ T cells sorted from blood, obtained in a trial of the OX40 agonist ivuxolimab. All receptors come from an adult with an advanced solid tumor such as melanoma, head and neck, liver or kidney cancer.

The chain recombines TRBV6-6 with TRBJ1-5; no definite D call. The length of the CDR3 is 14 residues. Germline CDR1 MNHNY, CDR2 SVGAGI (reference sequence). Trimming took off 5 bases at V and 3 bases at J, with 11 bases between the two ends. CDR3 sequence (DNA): TGTGCCAGCAGTCGGCCTGACATCAATCAGCCCCAGCATTTT. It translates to CASSRPDINQPQHF.

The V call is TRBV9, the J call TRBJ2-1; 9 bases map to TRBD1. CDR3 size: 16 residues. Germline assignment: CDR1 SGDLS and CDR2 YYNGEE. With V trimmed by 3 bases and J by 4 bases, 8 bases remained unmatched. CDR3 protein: CASSEDRGGVYNEQFF. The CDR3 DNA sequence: TGTGCCAGCAGCGAAGACAGGGGGGGAGTTTACAATGAGCAGTTCTTC.

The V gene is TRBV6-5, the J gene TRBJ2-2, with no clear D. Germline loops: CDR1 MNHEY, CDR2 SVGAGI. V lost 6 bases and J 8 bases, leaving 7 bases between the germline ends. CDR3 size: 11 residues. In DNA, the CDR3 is TGTGCCAGCAGCCCGGTAGGGGAGCTGTTTTTT. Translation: CASSPVGELFF.